The source of this TCR beta chain is a study of blood T cell repertoires in COVID-19. Overall study: T cells, B-cell-depleted T cells, or PBMCs provided the cDNA or gDNA that served as material.

This CDR3 has 16 amino acids. V lost 4 bases and J lost 0, with 12 bases in between. Germline CDR1 MNHNY, CDR2 SVGAGI (reference sequence). The assay was immunoSEQ multiplex PCR, and TCRdb's table has in-frame clones only and misses some. The sample comprises about 170,000 clones, 85% of which are singletons, and approximately 3.3% rests with the top ten. This clonotype was sampled from a human donor with acute or convalescent COVID-19. The donor label of this sample is uncertain. V gene TRBV6-6 combines with J gene TRBJ2-2, with D possibly being TRBD2 (5 bases). The sample consisted of peripheral blood. CDR3: CASSFGIPSNTGELFF. For the CDR3, the DNA is TGTGCCAGCAGTTTCGGGATTCCATCGAACACCGGGGAGCTGTTTTTT.